Each of the 3 T cell receptor beta chains below was sequenced from the same sample in a study of blood T cells in healthy people across ages. Using a J-beta primer mix together with a sample-barcoded 5' primer, a second PCR was run for roughly 6 to 11 cycles. TCRdb analysed the 5' RACE reads with MiXCR anew, one entry per CDR3 protein. Of fewer than 1.5 million distinct CDR3 sequences listed, approximately 40% are singletons. Sequenced: blood. Receptors originate from a young woman in good health.

J is TRBJ2-7 and V is TRBV12-3 or TRBV12-4; 7 nucleotides line up with TRBD1. CDR3 length: 16 residues. V shed 0 bases, J shed 1 base, and the junction held 6 bases outside the gene matches. The CDR3 DNA follows: TGTGCCAGCAGTTTAGCCAGGGGGTTTTTTTCCTACGAGCAGTACTTC. Protein: CASSLARGFFSYEQYF.

DNA of the CDR3: TGTGCCAGCAGCGTAGACGACGGGGGCACAGATACGCAGTATTTT. Its translation is CASSVDDGGTDTQYF. The chain is built from TRBV9 and TRBJ2-3; D perhaps matches TRBD2 (5 bases). There are 15 residues in the CDR3. V was clipped by 0 bases and J by 1 base, with 9 bases between them. Per germline, CDR1 SGDLS and CDR2 YYNGEE.

This clonotype was seen a few times. The chain combines TRBV7-2 with TRBJ2-3; 13 bases map to TRBD2. V shed 5 bases, J shed 3 bases, and the junction held 11 bases outside the gene matches. This CDR3 contains 18 residues. The germline CDR1 and CDR2 sequences are SGHTA and FQGNSA. CDR3 in DNA: TGTGCCAGCAGCCGAGGACTAGCGGGAGACATCTGGACAGATACGCAGTATTTT. It yields the protein CASSRGLAGDIWTDTQYF.